These 10 T cell receptor beta chains originate from one sample sequenced in a study of graft-versus-host responses after intestinal transplantation. These TCRs' antigens remain unknown. Only in-frame clones appear in the TCRdb table, and some are missing; sequencing was by immunoSEQ multiplex PCR. The data hold about 85,000 clones, with roughly 80% observed a single time. Specimen: unstimulated CD4+ T cells sorted from spleen or lymph node cells, collected before intestinal transplant. The receptors originated from a human donor who received an intestinal transplant.

The chain employs TRBV18 and TRBJ2-3; the D is unclear. V was trimmed by 0 bases and J by 4 bases, leaving 8 bases between them. The CDR3 runs to 14 residues. The germline V gene encodes CDR1 KGHSH and CDR2 LQKENI. This CDR3 is CASSPPSRPDTQYF. The CDR3 DNA reads TGTGCCAGCTCACCACCGAGTCGTCCAGATACGCAGTATTTT. Filled out from reference TRBV18 and TRBJ2-3, the complete variable domain reads NAGVMQNPRHLVRRRGQEARLRCSPMKGHSHVYWYRQLPEEGLKFMVYLQKENIIDESGMPKERFSAEFPKEGPSILRIQQVVRGDSAAYFCASSPPSRPDTQYFGPGTRLTVL.

V gene TRBV11-3 combines with J gene TRBJ2-1; 10 bases agree with TRBD2. The CDR3 is 16 residues long. Germline CDR1 reads SGHNT; CDR2 reads YENEEA. V lost 1 base to trimming and J lost 5 bases; unmatched junction nucleotides: 5. CDR3 in DNA: TGTGCCAGCAGCTTAGGTCCAGCGGGAGGGGACAATGAGCAGTTCTTC. This sequence encodes CASSLGPAGGDNEQFF.

This clone has just one count. The rearrangement joins TRBV25-1 to TRBJ2-5; D gene ambiguous. V was pared by 0 bases and J by 2 bases, with 10 bases between. CDR1 is MGHDK and CDR2 is SYGVNS in the germline V gene. The CDR3 sequence is 15 residues long. DNA of the CDR3: TGTGCCAGCAGTGAATATGGCGCACTACAAGAGACCCAGTACTTC. It codes for CASSEYGALQETQYF.

The chain is built from TRBV19 and TRBJ2-2; 10 positions agree with TRBD2. Germline V CDR1 and CDR2: LNHDA, SQIVND (reference sequence). This CDR3 is 16 amino acids long. The J segment lost 6 bases and the V segment lost 7 bases, leaving 11 bases of the junction unmatched. CDR3 loop: CASKEAGGPIAGELFF. CDR3 DNA sequence: TGTGCCAGTAAGGAAGCGGGAGGGCCTATCGCCGGGGAGCTGTTTTTT.

This clone was found a few times. The V call is TRBV4-1, the J call TRBJ1-4; possibly TRBD1 for D (6 bases). CDR1 is MGHRA and CDR2 is YSYEKL in the germline V gene. The CDR3 covers 15 residues. Trimming removed 0 bases from V and 7 bases from J, with 12 bases in between. In DNA, the CDR3 is TGCGCCAGCAGCCAAGAAGGGGGATCGGGTGAAAAACTGTTTTTT. Its protein is CASSQEGGSGEKLFF.

The table lists this clone with a count of one. The chain recombines TRBV5-5 with TRBJ1-4; D gene uncertain. The V gene's germline CDR1 is SGHKS and CDR2 YYEKEE (reference sequence). CDR3 length equals 13 residues. The V end was cut by 4 bases, the J end by 4 bases, with 8 bases between. The chain's CDR3 is CASSSGVNEKLFF. In DNA form, the CDR3 reads TGTGCCAGCAGCAGCGGGGTTAATGAAAAACTGTTTTTT.

The table lists this clone with a few counts. The rearrangement uses TRBV5-6 and TRBJ1-6, with 7 bases lining up with TRBD1. Germline V CDR1 and CDR2: SGHDT, YYEEEE. V was clipped by 5 bases and J by 5 bases; unmatched bases: 10. The CDR3 consists of 16 residues. The CDR3 nucleotides read TGTGCCAGCAGATACCGACAGGGCATGAATAATTCACCCCTCCACTTT. Residues: CASRYRQGMNNSPLHF.

The genes are TRBV5-1 and TRBJ2-2; TRBD2 matches 9 bases. The trim removed 4 bases at V and 6 bases at J, leaving 4 bases unmatched. Germline V gene sequence: CDR1 SGHRS, CDR2 YFSETQ. There are 14 residues in the CDR3. The DNA of the CDR3 is TGCGCCAGCAGCCCAGGGACTAGCCCCGGGGAGCTGTTTTTT. This translates into CASSPGTSPGELFF.

This chain links TRBV16 with TRBJ1-4; 10 bases fit TRBD1. Per the germline V gene, CDR1 is KGHSY and CDR2 is FQNENV. CDR3 length equals 17 residues. V shed 0 bases and J 5 bases; nucleotides not matched to a gene: 6. The CDR3 DNA is TGTGCCAGCAGCCAATCACGCAGGACAGGGGGGAATGAAAAACTGTTTTTT. It encodes CASSQSRRTGGNEKLFF.

The chain joins TRBV10-2 to TRBJ1-2; maybe TRBD1 (5 bases). The CDR3 is made up of 19 amino acids. From germline, CDR1 is WSHSY and CDR2 SAAADI. The V end lost 0 bases, the J end lost 0 bases, and 20 bases lay between the germline ends. CDR3 loop: CASSESKMGGIPSNYGYTF. In DNA form, the CDR3 reads TGCGCCAGCAGTGAGTCAAAAATGGGGGGGATTCCCTCTAACTATGGCTACACCTTC.